A single sample gave rise to the 28 T cell receptor gamma chains below, sequenced in a study of gamma-delta T cells after stem cell transplantation (dated by TCRdb to about 2016). The library was produced with RT-PCR. Sequencer: Illumina MiSeq. For TCRdb, the public reads were processed anew by CATT, and duplicate DNA sequences were folded into one row. Recorded for this sample are some 410 gamma-chain clones; roughly 4.5% of them occurred a single time. The leading ten clones occupy approximately 65% of the sample. Sequencing input: gamma-delta T cells. The source is a human donor. It is not recorded whose cells these are; they may come from a transplant donor.

This clone is medium-sized by share. A far larger clone is just one base off, so this is likely a read error. The sample carries other DNA sequences with the same CDR3. The chain carries TRGV9 and TRGJP. In germline, CDR1 is GITISATS, CDR2 ISYDGTV (reference sequence). The CDR3 contains 16 residues. The CDR3 bases are TGCGCCTTGTGGGAGCTACAAGAGTTGGGCAAAAAAATCAAGGTATTT. Its translation is CALWELQELGKKIKVF.

Concerning this clone itself: TCRdb lists the protein of a much larger clone for this DNA, which differs at residue 6, so this is likely a read error; the protein given here is translated from the DNA itself. The sample holds other DNA sequences that translate to the same CDR3. The chain recombines TRGV9 with TRGJP. The ends lost 2 bases at V and 6 bases at J; junction bases unmatched: 4. The CDR3 is 16 amino acids. From germline, CDR1 is GITISATS and CDR2 ISYDGTV (reference sequence). The CDR3 bases are TGTGCCTTGTGGGAGGCAAGAGAGTTGGGCAAAAAAATCAAGGTATTT. Translation: CALWEARELGKKIKVF.

Only a few counts were recorded for this clone. A read error likely explains this, since a far larger clone differs by one base. Other nucleotide sequences from this sample produce the same CDR3. The V gene is TRGV9, the J gene TRGJP. This CDR3 has 16 amino acids. The germline V gene has CDR1 GITISATS and CDR2 ISYDGTV (reference sequence). Here the CDR3 DNA reads TGTGCCCTGTGGGAGGTGGGAGAGTTGGGCAAAAAAATCAAGGTATTT. Its protein is CALWEVGELGKKIKVF.

This clone was detected a few times. This DNA's translation differs at residue 10 from TCRdb's protein, which comes from a much larger clone; a read error is likely, and the protein shown is translated from the DNA. Here the CDR3 reads CATWDGPYYEKLF. The CDR3 DNA reads TGTGCCACCTGGGACGGGCCCTATTATGAGAAACTCTTT. J is TRGJ1 or TRGJ2 and V is TRGV2. The CDR3 totals 13 residues. Germline assignment: CDR1 EGSNGY and CDR2 YDSYNSKV.

In this sample, this clone turned up a few times. The protein in TCRdb stems from a much larger clone and differs at residue 12 from this DNA's translation, likely a read error; here the protein is translated from the DNA. The chain combines TRGV9 with TRGJP. This CDR3 is 17 amino acids long. The germline gives CDR1 GITISATS, CDR2 ISYDGTV (reference sequence). The CDR3: CALWEALQELGEKIKVF. Here the CDR3 DNA reads TGTGCCTTGTGGGAGGCCTTGCAAGAATTGGGCGAAAAAATCAAGGTATTT.

This clone was seen only a few times. A far larger clone is one nucleotide away, so this likely arose from a read error. The sample carries other DNA sequences with the same CDR3. CDR3 in amino acids: CALWEVNRELGKKIKVF. The CDR3 nucleotides read TGCGCCTTGTGGGAGGTGAATAGAGAGTTGGGCAAAAAAATCAAGGTATTT. V and J are TRGV9 and TRGJP. The length of the CDR3 is 17 residues. Germline V lookup: CDR1 GITISATS, CDR2 ISYDGTV (reference sequence).

This clone was seen more than once but under ten times. The protein that TCRdb holds for this DNA derives from a much larger clone and differs from the translated DNA at residue 16, which likely indicates a read error; the protein shown here is translated from the DNA. This chain uses TRGV9 with TRGJP. The J call may be faulty, since TRGJP1 better matches the DNA end. The CDR3 extends over 17 amino acids. Germline V gene sequence: CDR1 GITISATS, CDR2 ISYDGTV (reference sequence). The CDR3 DNA sequence: TGTGCCTTGTGGGAGGTGCTGGGCGAGTTGGGCAAAAAAATCAAGATATTT. It is translated as CALWEVLGELGKKIKIF.

This chain uses TRGV4 with TRGJ1 or TRGJ2. This CDR3 is built from 16 residues. Germline loops: CDR1 EGSTGY, CDR2 YDSYTSSV. The J segment lost 2 bases and the V segment lost 0 bases, leaving 10 bases of the junction unmatched. The DNA for the CDR3 is TGTGCCACCTGGGATGGGCCACGTGAGGATTATTATAAGAAACTCTTT. Protein sequence: CATWDGPREDYYKKLF.

Concerning this clone itself: The likely explanation is a read error, given a far larger clone one base away. V is TRGV9 and J is TRGJ1 or TRGJ2. V gave up 2 bases and J gave up 3 bases; unmatched junction bases: 10. The CDR3 loop spans 15 amino acids. Germline-derived CDR1 and CDR2 are GITISATS and ISYDGTV (reference sequence). CDR3 DNA: TGTGCCTTGTGGGAGGCGACCAGCCTTTATTATAAGAAACTCTTT. Translating gives CALWEATSLYYKKLF.

This clone was seen more than once but under ten times. A far larger clone is just one base off, so this is likely a read error. Other DNA sequences in the sample encode the same CDR3. The chain is built from TRGV3 and TRGJP1. Germline V CDR1 and CDR2: VTNTFY, YDVSTARD (reference sequence). The CDR3 has 14 amino acids. CDR3 region: CATWARTTGWFKIF. The CDR3 DNA reads TGTGCCACCTGGGCGAGGACCACCGGTTGGTTCAAGATATTT.

In this sample, this clone turned up a few times. This DNA translates differently at residues 5 and 6 from the TCRdb protein, which is that of a much larger clone; a read error is likely, and the protein shown is the DNA's own translation. CDR3 in amino acids: CALWVMIELGKKIKVF. CDR3 DNA sequence: TGTGCCTTGTGGGTGATGATAGAGTTGGGCAAAAAAATCAAGGTATTT. V is TRGV9 and J is TRGJP. From germline, CDR1 is GITISATS and CDR2 ISYDGTV (reference sequence). The CDR3 length is 16 residues. With V trimmed by 5 bases and J by 6 bases, 7 bases remained unmatched.

The table lists this clone with a few counts. A read error likely explains this, since a far larger clone differs by one base. Within the sample, other DNA sequences also encode this same CDR3. The V and J genes are TRGV9 and TRGJP. CDR1 and CDR2 from the germline V gene are GITISATS and ISYDGTV (reference sequence). This CDR3 comprises 17 residues. CDR3 coding DNA: TGCGCCTTGTGGGAGGTGCTGGGCGAGTTGGGCAAAAAAATCAAGGTATTT. Encoded protein: CALWEVLGELGKKIKVF.

The table lists this clone with a few counts. A far bigger clonotype differs at one base, so this is likely a read error. The V call is TRGV9, the J call TRGJP. The CDR3 has 19 amino acids. Germline CDR1 and CDR2: GITISATS and ISYDGTV (reference sequence). CDR3 bases: TGTGCCTTGTGGGAGGTGCAAGAGGGTTGGGAGTCGGGCAAAAAAATCAAGGTATTT. It yields the protein CALWEVQEGWESGKKIKVF.

This clone was counted between two and nine times. This likely reflects a read error, since a far larger clone is one base away. The same CDR3 arises from other DNA sequences in this sample as well. V is TRGV9 and J is TRGJP. The CDR3 covers 17 residues. The germline CDR1 and CDR2 sequences are GITISATS and ISYDGTV (reference sequence). Trimming took 2 bases from V and 7 from J; bases not matched to a gene: 8. DNA for the CDR3: TGTGCCTTGTGGGAGGCTACCCCGGAGTTGGGCAAAAAAATCAAGGTATTT. Translating gives CALWEATPELGKKIKVF.

This clone is labeled as medium-sized. Since a far larger clone is one base different, this is likely a read error. The chain combines TRGV9 with TRGJP. Looked up from germline, CDR1 is GITISATS and CDR2 is ISYDGTV (reference sequence). CDR3 size: 16 residues. The CDR3 region is CALWELQELGKKVKVF. CDR3 nucleotide sequence: TGTGCCTTGTGGGAGCTACAAGAGTTGGGCAAAAAAGTCAAGGTATTT.

This clone was counted between two and nine times. This is likely an artifact of a read error, given a far larger clone one base away. The sample holds other DNA sequences that translate to the same CDR3. The V gene is TRGV9, the J gene TRGJP. The CDR3 is 17 amino acids. Germline V gives CDR1 GITISATS, CDR2 ISYDGTV (reference sequence). In DNA, the CDR3 is TGTGCCTTGTGGGAGGTGCGGCAAGAGTTGGGCAAAAAAATCAAGGTATTC. Residues: CALWEVRQELGKKIKVF.

This clone occurred a few times. The protein given by TCRdb reflects a much larger clone and differs at residue 10 from this DNA's translation, likely from a read error; the protein shown is the DNA's translation. This chain uses TRGV9 with TRGJP. Germline-derived CDR1 and CDR2 are GITISATS and ISYDGTV (reference sequence). This CDR3 is built from 16 residues. DNA for the CDR3: TGTGCCTTGTGGGAGGTGCGGGAGTTGGACAAAAAAATCAAGGTATTT. Translated, it gives CALWEVRELDKKIKVF.

This clone was seen only a few times. A much larger clone differs by one base, so this may be a read error. In the same sample, other DNA sequences code for this CDR3. CDR3 amino acids: CALWEGQELGKKIKVF. CDR3 DNA: TGTGCCTTGTGGGAGGGTCAAGAGCTGGGCAAAAAAATCAAGGTATTT. The chain has TRGV9 and TRGJP. This CDR3 has 16 amino acids. Germline V gene data show CDR1 as GITISATS and CDR2 as ISYDGTV (reference sequence).

This clone was observed a few times. The protein that TCRdb holds for this DNA derives from a much larger clone and differs from the translated DNA at residue 11, which likely indicates a read error; the protein shown here is translated from the DNA. The CDR3 sequence is CALWEPSRELSKKIKVF. The DNA for the CDR3 is TGTGCCTTGTGGGAGCCCTCCCGAGAGTTGAGCAAAAAAATCAAGGTATTT. This chain uses TRGV9 with TRGJP. This CDR3 is built from 17 residues. Per the germline V gene, CDR1 is GITISATS and CDR2 is ISYDGTV (reference sequence).

This clone was seen a handful of times. The mismatch at residue 13 between this DNA's translation and the TCRdb protein of a much larger clone likely reflects a read error; the protein shown is translated from the DNA. The V gene is TRGV9, the J gene TRGJP. The CDR3 is 16 amino acids. Germline CDR1 GITISATS, CDR2 ISYDGTV (reference sequence). The CDR3 loop reads CALWEVRELGKKVKVF. The CDR3 DNA sequence: TGTGCCTTGTGGGAGGTAAGAGAGTTGGGCAAAAAAGTCAAGGTATTT.

This clone has only a few counts. A far larger clone is one nucleotide away, so this likely arose from a read error. Other DNA sequences in the sample encode the same CDR3. The gene calls are TRGV9 and TRGJP. This CDR3 region has 15 residues. Germline V gene lookup returns CDR1 GITISATS and CDR2 ISYDGTV (reference sequence). CDR3 residues: CALWEVKLGKKIKVF. The CDR3 nucleotides read TGTGCCTTGTGGGAGGTGAAGTTGGGCAAAAAAATTAAGGTATTT.

Points on this clone: Only one base separates this from a far larger clonotype, so it likely reflects a read error. Other DNA sequences within the sample encode an identical CDR3. The V gene is TRGV9, the J gene TRGJP. The V gene's germline CDR1 is GITISATS and CDR2 ISYDGTV (reference sequence). The CDR3 totals 13 residues. The CDR3 spells CALWDPRWKIKVF. CDR3 DNA: TGTGCCTTGTGGGATCCTCGGTGGAAAATCAAAGTATTT.

Only a few counts were recorded for this clone. A read error is the likely source, as a far larger clone sits one nucleotide away. The same CDR3 also results from other DNA sequences found in this sample. The rearrangement links TRGV9 to TRGJP. The germline V gene encodes CDR1 GITISATS and CDR2 ISYDGTV (reference sequence). V was pared by 0 bases and J by 11 bases, with 7 bases of the junction left unmatched. This CDR3 has 16 residues. This chain's CDR3 is CALWEVQKLGKKIKVF. Here the CDR3 DNA reads TGTGCCTTGTGGGAGGTGCAGAAGCTGGGCAAAAAAATCAAGGTATTT.

With regard to this clone: A far larger clone is a single base away, which makes a read error likely. The chain uses TRGV9 and TRGJP. This CDR3 is 19 amino acids long. Germline CDR1 and CDR2: GITISATS and ISYDGTV (reference sequence). J was trimmed by 7 bases and V by 0 bases; bases with no gene match: 12. This CDR3 reads CALWEVQEGRELGKKIKVF. Written as DNA, the CDR3 is TGTGCCTTGTGGGAGGTGCAAGAGGGTCGGGAGTTGGGCAAAAAAATCAAGGTATTT.

Of note for this clone: A far larger clone is a single base away, which makes a read error likely. The same CDR3 can be traced to other DNA sequences in this sample. The chain joins TRGV9 to TRGJP. In germline, CDR1 is GITISATS, CDR2 ISYDGTV (reference sequence). The CDR3 has 17 residues. The chain's CDR3 is CALWEVPQELGKKIKVF. The CDR3 coding sequence is TGTGCCCTGTGGGAGGTGCCTCAAGAGTTGGGCAAAAAAATCAAGGTATTT.

A note on this clone: A far bigger clonotype differs at one base, so this is likely a read error. Other DNA sequences within the sample encode an identical CDR3. The chain has TRGV9 and TRGJP. Germline-derived CDR1 and CDR2 are GITISATS and ISYDGTV (reference sequence). CDR3 size: 16 residues. CDR3 loop: CALWEVRELGKKIKVF. The CDR3, as DNA: TGTGCCTTGTGGGAGGTGCGGGAGTTGGGCAAAAAAATCAAGGTGTTT.

By share of the sample, this clone is large. Given a much more abundant clone one base away, this may be a read error. This sample includes further DNA sequences coding for the same CDR3. V and J are TRGV9 and TRGJP. The CDR3 spans 16 residues. V shed 1 base, J shed 4 bases, and the junction held 1 base outside the gene matches. CDR1 GITISATS and CDR2 ISYDGTV come from the germline V gene (reference sequence). The CDR3: CALWEVQELGKKIKVF. CDR3 DNA sequence: TGTGCCTTGTGGGAGGTTCAAGAGTTGGGCAAAAAAATCAAGGTATTT.

This clone is labeled medium-sized. With a far larger clone one base away, a read error is the likely cause. This chain connects TRGV9 to TRGJP. This CDR3 is 16 amino acids long. Germline V gene sequence: CDR1 GITISATS, CDR2 ISYDGTV (reference sequence). The CDR3 region is CALWELQELSKKIKVF. CDR3 sequence (DNA): TGTGCCTTGTGGGAGCTACAAGAGTTGAGCAAAAAAATCAAGGTATTT.